These 9 T cell receptor beta chains were sequenced from one sample in a study of cytomegalovirus exposure and HLA in healthy donors (dated by TCRdb to the late 2010s). The library was prepared using the immunoSEQ multiplex PCR assay. For the multiplex PCR, a mixture combining 60 forward primers for TCR Vbeta segments and 13 reverse primers for TCR Jbeta segments was used. Entries here come from immuneACCESS through TCRdb and include only in-frame sequences with V and J called. Some clones fail to appear in such tables; in the studies checked, an unresolved V gene covers under half of the shortfall, and the cause of the remainder is unknown. The sample data list approximately 150,000 clones, and about three quarters of these were observed just once. The ten top clones hold 6.3% of the sample. The sequenced material came from PBMCs. All receptors derive from a middle-aged man in good health and CMV-seropositive.

The chain recombines TRBV5-1 with TRBJ2-3, with 12 bases lining up with TRBD1. The CDR3 is 15 residues long. The ends lost 4 bases at V and 4 bases at J; junction bases unmatched: 4. In germline, CDR1 is SGHRS, CDR2 YFSETQ. The DNA for the CDR3 is TGCGCCAGCAGCCCCGGGACAGGGGGCGCAGATACGCAGTATTTT. Translation: CASSPGTGGADTQYF.

The rearrangement joins TRBV28 to TRBJ2-7, with TRBD1 identical over 7 bases. The CDR3 contains 14 residues. Trimming cost V 1 base and J 4 bases; bases outside gene matches: 4. Germline V lookup: CDR1 MDHEN, CDR2 SYDVKM. As DNA, the CDR3 is TGTGCCAGCAGTTTATCGGGACAGATTTACGAGCAGTACTTC. Translated, it gives CASSLSGQIYEQYF. The full variable domain, with the rest looked up from reference TRBV28 and TRBJ2-7, is DVKVTQSSRYLVKRTGEKVFLECVQDMDHENMFWYRQDPGLGLRLIYFSYDVKMKEKGDIPEGYSVSREKKERFSLILESASTNQTSMYLCASSLSGQIYEQYFGPGTRLTVT.

V usage is TRBV29-1 and J usage is TRBJ2-5; D is possibly TRBD1 (5 bases). The J call may be mistaken, given a closer DNA end match to TRBJ2-7. This CDR3 is 14 amino acids long. Germline V gene data show CDR1 as SQVTM and CDR2 as ANQGSEA. The CDR3 reads CSVVNRILPYEQYF. The CDR3 region has the DNA TGCAGCGTAGTGAACAGGATCCTACCCTACGAGCAGTACTTC.

The chain is built from TRBV6-1 and TRBJ1-5; no firm D call. This CDR3 contains 15 residues. Germline lookup yields CDR1 MNHNS and CDR2 SASEGT. The V and J ends lost 5 bases and 2 bases respectively, with 13 bases between them. The CDR3 loop reads CASSSLSTGNQPQHF. CDR3 sequence (DNA): TGTGCCAGCAGTTCTTTATCAACGGGCAATCAGCCCCAGCATTTT.

This clone has a handful of counts. The V gene is TRBV7-9, the J gene TRBJ2-7; D call uncertain. CDR3 size: 15 residues. Per germline, CDR1 SEHNR and CDR2 FQNEAQ (reference sequence). Trimming cost V 1 base and J 0 bases, with 10 bases left between them. CDR3 loop: CASSLGASISYEQYF. The CDR3 DNA is TGTGCCAGCAGCTTAGGGGCATCGATCTCCTACGAGCAGTACTTC.

The chain has TRBV9 and TRBJ1-3, with D uncertain. This CDR3 contains 16 residues. CDR1 is SGDLS and CDR2 is YYNGEE in the germline V gene. Trimming stripped 0 bases from V and 0 bases from J, with 10 bases between. For the CDR3, the DNA is TGTGCCAGCAGCGTAGCTTGGACTCACTCTGGAAACACCATATATTTT. Protein: CASSVAWTHSGNTIYF.

The V gene is TRBV28, the J gene TRBJ2-7; TRBD1 agrees at 9 bases. This CDR3 spans 15 amino acids. V dropped 7 bases and J dropped 2; count of bases not matched to a gene: 9. The germline V gene has CDR1 MDHEN and CDR2 SYDVKM. CDR3 sequence reads: CASTPPGTGTYEQYF. CDR3 DNA sequence: TGTGCCAGCACCCCCCCGGGGACAGGGACCTACGAGCAGTACTTC.

The chain combines TRBV27 with TRBJ2-7, with D perhaps TRBD2 (6 bases). Trimming took off 9 bases at V and 3 bases at J, with 15 bases between the two ends. Germline loops: CDR1 MNHEY, CDR2 SMNVEV (reference sequence). This CDR3 contains 13 residues. CDR3 residues: CARTLPGVYEQYF. The CDR3, as DNA: TGTGCCAGAACCCTGCCGGGGGTCTACGAGCAGTACTTC.

This clone was detected once. The gene calls are TRBV29-1 and TRBJ2-1; possibly TRBD1 for D (5 bases). The CDR3 is 13 amino acids. Germline V gene sequence: CDR1 SQVTM, CDR2 ANQGSEA. V was clipped by 5 bases and J by 8 bases, with 16 bases between them. In nucleotides, the CDR3 is TGCAGCGTTCGGACAAACGGCATTTATGAGCAGTTCTTC. It encodes CSVRTNGIYEQFF.